What follows are 10 T cell receptor beta chains derived from one specimen sequenced in a study of T-cell reconstitution after alpha-beta-depleted transplantation in children. Preparation of the TCRbeta library involved a method that used unique molecular identifiers. Each CDR3 protein is one row after TCRdb ran MiXCR on the PCR reads. Of about 200,000 distinct CDR3 sequences detected, about 6.6% appear once; the ten largest clones hold 5.5% to 6.5%. Sequenced material: PBMCs, taken before TCRalphabeta/CD19-depleted stem cell transplant. The receptors originated from a boy between 2 and 10 years old with acute lymphoblastic leukemia, due to receive a stem cell transplant.

V usage is TRBV6-5 and J usage is TRBJ2-1, with 7 bases lining up with TRBD2. V shed 7 bases and J 6 bases; nucleotides not matched to a gene: 15. This CDR3 spans 16 amino acids. Germline lookup yields CDR1 MNHEY and CDR2 SVGAGI. This CDR3 is CASTPLNGGGVNEQFF. CDR3 in DNA: TGTGCCAGCACCCCACTTAATGGGGGGGGGGTCAATGAGCAGTTCTTC.

The chain carries TRBV28 and TRBJ2-7; no reliable D call. V was cut by 6 bases and J by 6 bases, with 12 bases left in between. Germline lookup yields CDR1 MDHEN and CDR2 SYDVKM. This CDR3 spans 12 amino acids. The CDR3 region is CASRSHLGEQYF. CDR3 DNA: TGTGCCAGCAGGTCCCATCTGGGCGAGCAGTACTTC.

This clonotype has at least ten counts. V usage is TRBV7-9 and J usage is TRBJ2-7; 7 positions agree with TRBD2. V lost 5 bases and J lost 4; bases outside the gene matches: 8. Germline lookup yields CDR1 SEHNR and CDR2 FQNEAQ (reference sequence). The CDR3 covers 14 residues. CDR3 DNA: TGTGCCAGCAGCCCGACTAGCAGCCTGTACGAGCAGTACTTC. It encodes CASSPTSSLYEQYF.

This chain connects TRBV5-1 to TRBJ2-1; TRBD2 matches at 10 bases. CDR3 size: 15 residues. After removal of 5 bases from V and 2 bases from J, the junction contained 4 bases not matched to a gene. Germline V CDR1 and CDR2: SGHRS, YFSETQ. CDR3 in DNA: TGCGCCAGCAGTAGCGGACTAGCGGCCTACAATGAGCAGTTCTTC. Protein: CASSSGLAAYNEQFF.

This clonotype was seen a handful of times. The J gene is TRBJ1-1, the V gene TRBV28; TRBD1 aligns across 7 bases. Germline V gene lookup returns CDR1 MDHEN and CDR2 SYDVKM. V was clipped by 4 bases and J by 5 bases; unmatched bases: 4. CDR3 length: 13 amino acids. The chain's CDR3 is CASSSGGLTEAFF. The CDR3 region has the DNA TGTGCCAGCAGTTCAGGGGGTTTAACTGAAGCTTTCTTT.

This clonotype has a count of ten or more. This chain joins TRBV7-2 and TRBJ2-5, with 8 bases matching TRBD2. Trimming at V came to 6 bases and at J to 3 bases, leaving 6 bases not matched to a gene. The CDR3 totals 14 residues. The germline V gene encodes CDR1 SGHTA and CDR2 FQGNSA. CDR3 in amino acids: CASRELAGKETQYF. The CDR3, as DNA: TGTGCCAGCAGAGAATTAGCGGGGAAAGAGACCCAGTACTTC.

This clonotype was detected many times. The chain carries TRBV5-5 and TRBJ2-3, with D possibly matching TRBD2 (6 bases). The CDR3 has 15 amino acids. With 2 bases removed from V and 6 bases from J, the gap between germline ends came to 16 bases. Per the germline V gene, CDR1 is SGHKS and CDR2 is YYEKEE (reference sequence). The CDR3 region has the DNA TGTGCCAGCAGCTTATCTAGCGCCCAGTGGGATACGCAGTATTTT. It encodes CASSLSSAQWDTQYF.

At least ten counts were recorded for this clonotype. The J gene is TRBJ2-5, the V gene TRBV20-1; TRBD1 matches 8 bases. The CDR3 contains 14 residues. The germline CDR1 and CDR2 sequences are DFQATT and SNEGSKA (reference sequence). V lost 6 bases, J lost 5 bases, and 11 bases stayed unmatched. CDR3 nucleotides: TGCAGTGCCCCCGGACAGGGACAGGTCGAGACCCAGTACTTC. Translating it yields CSAPGQGQVETQYF.

This clonotype was recorded at least ten times. The chain recombines TRBV20-1 with TRBJ2-1, with TRBD2 matching over 11 bases. The trim removed 4 bases at V and 5 bases at J, leaving 4 bases unmatched. Germline V gene sequence: CDR1 DFQATT, CDR2 SNEGSKA (reference sequence). This CDR3 contains 14 residues. The CDR3 sequence: CSATGTSGNNEQFF. CDR3 sequence (DNA): TGCAGTGCTACCGGGACTAGCGGCAACAATGAGCAGTTCTTC.

This clonotype was counted at least ten times. The V call is TRBV20-1, the J call TRBJ2-5, with D unclear. The CDR3 loop spans 11 amino acids. The germline V gene encodes CDR1 DFQATT and CDR2 SNEGSKA (reference sequence). Deletions cut 4 bases from V and 2 bases from J, with 5 bases between. CDR3 in amino acids: CSAKGQETQYF. The DNA of the CDR3 is TGCAGTGCTAAAGGGCAAGAGACCCAGTACTTC.